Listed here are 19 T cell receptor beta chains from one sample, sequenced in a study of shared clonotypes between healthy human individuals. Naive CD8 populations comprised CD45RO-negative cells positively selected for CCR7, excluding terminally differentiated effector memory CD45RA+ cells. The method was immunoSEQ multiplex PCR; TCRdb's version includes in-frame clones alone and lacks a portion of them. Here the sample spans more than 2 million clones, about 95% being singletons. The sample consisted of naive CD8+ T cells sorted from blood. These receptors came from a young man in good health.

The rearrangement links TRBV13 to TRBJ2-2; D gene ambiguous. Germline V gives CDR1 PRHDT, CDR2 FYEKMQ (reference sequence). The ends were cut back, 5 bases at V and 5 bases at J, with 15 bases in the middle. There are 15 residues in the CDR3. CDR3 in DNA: TGTGCCAGCAGCCCCCAATGGGATGAGACCGGGGAGCTGTTTTTT. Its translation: CASSPQWDETGELFF.

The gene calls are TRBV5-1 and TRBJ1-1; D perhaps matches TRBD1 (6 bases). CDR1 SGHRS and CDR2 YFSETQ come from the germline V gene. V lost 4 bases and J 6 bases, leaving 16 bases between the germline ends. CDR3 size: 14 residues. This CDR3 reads CASSQGWVWSEAFF. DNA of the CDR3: TGCGCCAGCAGCCAGGGGTGGGTATGGTCTGAAGCTTTCTTT.

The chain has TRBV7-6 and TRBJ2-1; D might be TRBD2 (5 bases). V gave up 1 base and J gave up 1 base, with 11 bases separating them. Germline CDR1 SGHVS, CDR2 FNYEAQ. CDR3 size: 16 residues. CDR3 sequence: CASSLEGPGSYNEQFF. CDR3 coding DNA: TGTGCCAGCAGCTTAGAGGGTCCGGGGTCCTACAATGAGCAGTTCTTC.

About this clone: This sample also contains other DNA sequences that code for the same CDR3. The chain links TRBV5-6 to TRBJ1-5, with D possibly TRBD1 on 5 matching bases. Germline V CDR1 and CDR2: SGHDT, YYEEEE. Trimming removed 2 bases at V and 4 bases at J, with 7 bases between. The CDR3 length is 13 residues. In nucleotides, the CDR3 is TGTGCCAGCAGCTTCGGGGGGAATCAGCCCCAGCATTTT. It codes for CASSFGGNQPQHF. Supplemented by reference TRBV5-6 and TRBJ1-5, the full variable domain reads DAGVTQSPTHLIKTRGQQVTLRCSPKSGHDTVSWYQQALGQGPQFIFQYYEEEERQRGNFPDRFSGHQFPNYSSELNVNALLLGDSALYLCASSFGGNQPQHFGDGTRLSIL.

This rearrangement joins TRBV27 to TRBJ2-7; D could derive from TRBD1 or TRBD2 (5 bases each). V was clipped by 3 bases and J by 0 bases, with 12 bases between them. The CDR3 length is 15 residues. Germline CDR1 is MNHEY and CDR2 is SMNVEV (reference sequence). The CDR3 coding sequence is TGTGCCAGCAGTTTCCGGGACGGCGTCTCCTACGAGCAGTACTTC. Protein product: CASSFRDGVSYEQYF.

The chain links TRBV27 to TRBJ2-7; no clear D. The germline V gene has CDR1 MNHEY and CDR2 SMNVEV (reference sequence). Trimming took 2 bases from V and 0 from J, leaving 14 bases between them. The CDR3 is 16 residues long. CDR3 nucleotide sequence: TGTGCCAGCAGTTTAATAGTACCTCAGAGCTCCTACGAGCAGTACTTC. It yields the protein CASSLIVPQSSYEQYF.

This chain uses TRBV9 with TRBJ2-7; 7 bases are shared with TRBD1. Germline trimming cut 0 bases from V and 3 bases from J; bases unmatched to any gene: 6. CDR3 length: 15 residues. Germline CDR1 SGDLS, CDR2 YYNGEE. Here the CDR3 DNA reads TGTGCCAGCAGCGTAGGGCAGGGGGTCGTCTACGAGCAGTACTTC. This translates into CASSVGQGVVYEQYF.

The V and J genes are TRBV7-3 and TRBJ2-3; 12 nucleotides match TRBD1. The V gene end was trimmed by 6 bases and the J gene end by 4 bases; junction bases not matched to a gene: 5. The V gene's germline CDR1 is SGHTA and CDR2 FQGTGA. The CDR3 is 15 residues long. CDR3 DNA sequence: TGTGCCAGCAGTTCCGGGACAGGGGGCCCAGATACGCAGTATTTT. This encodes CASSSGTGGPDTQYF.

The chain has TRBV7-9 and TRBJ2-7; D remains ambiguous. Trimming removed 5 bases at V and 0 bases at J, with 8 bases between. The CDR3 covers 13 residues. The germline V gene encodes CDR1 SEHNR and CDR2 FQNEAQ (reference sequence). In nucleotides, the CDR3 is TGTGCCAGCAGCCCAGCCTACTCCTACGAGCAGTACTTC. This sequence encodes CASSPAYSYEQYF.

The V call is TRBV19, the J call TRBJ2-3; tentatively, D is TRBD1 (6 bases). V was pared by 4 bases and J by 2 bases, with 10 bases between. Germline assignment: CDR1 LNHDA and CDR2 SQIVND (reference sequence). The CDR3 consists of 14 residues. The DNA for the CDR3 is TGTGCCAGTAGTACGGGACAAGACACAGATACGCAGTATTTT. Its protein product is CASSTGQDTDTQYF.

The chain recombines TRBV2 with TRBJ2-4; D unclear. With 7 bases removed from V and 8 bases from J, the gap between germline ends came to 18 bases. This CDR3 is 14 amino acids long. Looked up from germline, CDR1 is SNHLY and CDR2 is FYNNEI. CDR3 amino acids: CASNRGRSWDIQYF. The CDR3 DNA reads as TGTGCCAGCAACCGAGGTCGGAGTTGGGACATTCAGTACTTC.

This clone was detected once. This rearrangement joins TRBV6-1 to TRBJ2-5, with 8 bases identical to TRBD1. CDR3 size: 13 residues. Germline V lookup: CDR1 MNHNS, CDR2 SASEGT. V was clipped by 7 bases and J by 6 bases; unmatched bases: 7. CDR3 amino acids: CASTVDRGQTQYF. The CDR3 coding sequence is TGTGCCAGCACTGTTGACAGGGGACAGACCCAGTACTTC.

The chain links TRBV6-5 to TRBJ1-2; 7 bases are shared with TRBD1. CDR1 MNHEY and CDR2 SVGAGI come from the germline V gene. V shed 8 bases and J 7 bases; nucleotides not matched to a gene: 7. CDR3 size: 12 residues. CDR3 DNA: TGTGCCAGCGCTCCAGGGGGAGGTGGCTACACCTTC. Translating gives CASAPGGGGYTF.

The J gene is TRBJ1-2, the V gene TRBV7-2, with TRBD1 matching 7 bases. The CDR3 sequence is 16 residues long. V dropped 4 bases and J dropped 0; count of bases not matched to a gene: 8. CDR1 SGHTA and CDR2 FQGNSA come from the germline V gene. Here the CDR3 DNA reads TGTGCCAGCAGCTCGAGCAGTACAGGGGCTAACTATGGCTACACCTTC. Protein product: CASSSSSTGANYGYTF.

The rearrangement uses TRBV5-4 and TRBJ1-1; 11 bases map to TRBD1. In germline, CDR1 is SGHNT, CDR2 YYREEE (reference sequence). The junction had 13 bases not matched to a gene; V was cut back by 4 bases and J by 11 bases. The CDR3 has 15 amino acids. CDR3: CASSQPGTGGLGAFF. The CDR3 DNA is TGTGCCAGCAGCCAACCCGGGACAGGGGGACTTGGGGCTTTCTTT.

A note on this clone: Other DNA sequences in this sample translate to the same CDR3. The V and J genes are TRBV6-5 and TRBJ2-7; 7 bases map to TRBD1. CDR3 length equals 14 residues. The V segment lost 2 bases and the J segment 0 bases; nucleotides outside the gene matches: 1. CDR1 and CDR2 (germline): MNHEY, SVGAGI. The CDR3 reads CASSYAGGSYEQYF. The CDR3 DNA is TGTGCCAGCAGTTACGCAGGGGGCTCCTACGAGCAGTACTTC.

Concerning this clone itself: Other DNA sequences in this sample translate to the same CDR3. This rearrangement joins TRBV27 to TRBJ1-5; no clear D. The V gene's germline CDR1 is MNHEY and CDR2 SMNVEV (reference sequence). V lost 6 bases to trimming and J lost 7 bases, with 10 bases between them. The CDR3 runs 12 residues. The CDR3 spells CASSLIGQPQHF. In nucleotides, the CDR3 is TGTGCCAGCAGCCTGATCGGGCAGCCCCAGCATTTT.

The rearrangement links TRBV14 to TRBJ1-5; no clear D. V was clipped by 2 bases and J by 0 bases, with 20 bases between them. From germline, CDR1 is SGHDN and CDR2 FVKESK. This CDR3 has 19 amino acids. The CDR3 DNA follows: TGTGCCAGCAGCCAATCAAGTCAAGGAAGGAATTTTAGCAATCAGCCCCAGCATTTT. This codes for CASSQSSQGRNFSNQPQHF.

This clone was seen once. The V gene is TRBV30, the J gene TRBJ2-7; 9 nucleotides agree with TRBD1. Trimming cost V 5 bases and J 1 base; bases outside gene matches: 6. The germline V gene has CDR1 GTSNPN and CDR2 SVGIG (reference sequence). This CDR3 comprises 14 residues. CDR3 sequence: CAWEPGTGSYEQYF. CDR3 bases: TGTGCCTGGGAACCCGGGACAGGGTCCTACGAGCAGTACTTC. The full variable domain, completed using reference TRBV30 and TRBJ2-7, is SQTIHQWPATLVQPVGSPLSLECTVEGTSNPNLYWYRQAAGRGLQLLFYSVGIGQISSEVPQNLSASRPQDRQFILSSKKLLLSDSGFYLCAWEPGTGSYEQYFGPGTRLTVT.